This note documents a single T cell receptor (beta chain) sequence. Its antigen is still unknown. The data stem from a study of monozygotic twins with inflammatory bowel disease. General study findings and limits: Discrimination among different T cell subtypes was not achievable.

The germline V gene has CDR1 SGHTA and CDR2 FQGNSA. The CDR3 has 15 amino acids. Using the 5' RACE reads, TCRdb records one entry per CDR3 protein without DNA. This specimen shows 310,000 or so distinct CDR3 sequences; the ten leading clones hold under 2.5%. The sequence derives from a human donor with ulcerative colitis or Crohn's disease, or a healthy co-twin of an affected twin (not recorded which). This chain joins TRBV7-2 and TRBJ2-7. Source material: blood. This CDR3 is CASSLDGGKSYEQYF.